What follows describes a single TCR beta chain. The sample belongs to a study of blood T cell repertoires in COVID-19. Assay: immunoSEQ multiplex PCR; the TCRdb copy retains only in-frame clones and omits some. The profile covers 150,000 to 200,000 clones, with 65% to 85% appearing a single time and about 2.7% taken by the ten largest. The V gene's germline CDR1 is MNHEY and CDR2 SMNVEV (reference sequence). This CDR3 has 14 amino acids. V was clipped by 10 bases and J by 0 bases, with 16 bases between them. The clonotype was recovered from a human donor with acute or convalescent COVID-19. The donor label of this sample is uncertain. The chain carries TRBV27 and TRBJ2-7; D possibly corresponds to TRBD1 (5 bases). Sequencing used peripheral blood. The CDR3 protein is CATGRTDSSYEQYF. Here the CDR3 DNA reads TGTGCCACCGGGCGGACCGACAGCTCCTACGAGCAGTACTTC.